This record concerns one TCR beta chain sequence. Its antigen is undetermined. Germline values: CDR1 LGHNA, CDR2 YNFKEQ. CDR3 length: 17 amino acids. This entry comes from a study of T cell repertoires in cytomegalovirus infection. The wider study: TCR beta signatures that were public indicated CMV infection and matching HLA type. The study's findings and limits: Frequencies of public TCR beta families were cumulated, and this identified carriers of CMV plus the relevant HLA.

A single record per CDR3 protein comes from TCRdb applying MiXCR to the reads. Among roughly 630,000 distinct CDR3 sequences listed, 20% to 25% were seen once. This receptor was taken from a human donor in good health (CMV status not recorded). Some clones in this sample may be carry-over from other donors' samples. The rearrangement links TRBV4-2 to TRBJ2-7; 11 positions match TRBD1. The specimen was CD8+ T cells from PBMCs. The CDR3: CAKVRDRGDLRHYEQYV. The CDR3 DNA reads TGTGCTAAGGTCCGGGACAGGGGGGACCTAAGACACTACGAGCAGTACGTC.